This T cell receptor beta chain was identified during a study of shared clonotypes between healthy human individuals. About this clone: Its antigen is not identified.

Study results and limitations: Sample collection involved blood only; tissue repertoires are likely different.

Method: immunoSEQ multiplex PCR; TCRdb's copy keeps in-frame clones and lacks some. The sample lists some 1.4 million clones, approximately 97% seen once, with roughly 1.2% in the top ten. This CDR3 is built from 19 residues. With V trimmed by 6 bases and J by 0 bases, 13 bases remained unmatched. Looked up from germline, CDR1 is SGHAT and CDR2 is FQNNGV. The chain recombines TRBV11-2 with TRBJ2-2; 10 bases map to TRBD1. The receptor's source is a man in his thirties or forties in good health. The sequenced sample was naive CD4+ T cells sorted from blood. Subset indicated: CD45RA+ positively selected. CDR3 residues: CASRQPGQGRFSNTGELFF. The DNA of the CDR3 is TGTGCCAGCAGACAACCGGGACAGGGGCGATTTTCGAACACCGGGGAGCTGTTTTTT.